Sequencing of this TCR beta chain was carried out in a study of T cell responses to AZD1222 COVID-19 vaccine. General observations from the study: Repertoires were obtained only post-peak T cell response. Dominant at 160-218 and 743-854, vaccine-associated CD4 TCRs also spanned spike. Following two doses of AZD1222, Spike-specific TCR breadth and depth rose.

Of note for this clone: Antigen: not known.

The CDR3 runs 14 residues. With 6 bases removed from V and 2 bases from J, the gap between germline ends came to 14 bases. The germline V gene encodes CDR1 LNHDA and CDR2 SQIVND (reference sequence). Libraries were prepared by immunoSEQ multiplex PCR; TCRdb keeps only in-frame clonotypes and omits some of them. This sample has 95,000 or so clones, with about 90% found just once. The source of this sequence is an adult in good health. The material sequenced was peripheral blood, taken on day 0 of MenACWY control vaccination. The chain uses TRBV19 and TRBJ2-7; possibly TRBD1 for D (5 bases). The CDR3 nucleotides read TGTGCCAGTAGACCCCGTGGGGCAGCCTACGAGCAGTACTTC. It is translated as CASRPRGAAYEQYF.